This T cell receptor beta chain was captured by sequencing in a study of T cells after yellow fever vaccination. The CDR3 runs 15 residues. Germline V CDR1 and CDR2: DFQATT, SNEGSKA (reference sequence). With V trimmed by 1 base and J by 5 bases, 8 bases remained unmatched. This clonotype appeared a few times. Antigen unknown. General study points: Researchers report a weaker secondary response that nonetheless peaked faster, day 5 versus 15. Overall, a small share of clonotypes was seen in both CD4 and CD8 compartments.

A process of 5'RACE template switching, which added a universal primer site and UMIs, was used to make TCR cDNA. One entry per CDR3 protein results from TCRdb running MiXCR on the 5' RACE reads. The table lists about 220,000 distinct CDR3 sequences, less than 3.5% of them singletons. The clonotype originates from a man aged 18-30 years who received the YFV17D yellow fever vaccine. The input for sequencing was CD4+ T cells sorted from PBMCs, taken 10 days after the yellow fever booster vaccination. This chain connects TRBV20-1 to TRBJ2-3; 8 bases map to TRBD2. The CDR3 coding sequence is TGCAGTGCTAGAGTGCGGGGGGCGGGCATAGATACGCAGTATTTT. It encodes CSARVRGAGIDTQYF.